This T cell receptor (beta chain) was recovered during a study of shared clonotypes between healthy human individuals. In germline, CDR1 is SGDLS, CDR2 YYNGEE. This CDR3 comprises 14 residues. V was cut by 3 bases and J by 5 bases, with 13 bases left in between. The table came from immunoSEQ multiplex PCR; TCRdb's copy has only in-frame clones and leaves some out. This sample has about 1.5 million clones, with 95% to 99% found just once. Notes on this clone: Its antigen remains unknown.

Study results and caveats: Clonotypes that were shared across four donors made up about 5.1% of naive CD4 clonotypes. Richness estimates generally favored naive over memory subsets. Clonotypes not shared had lower generation probabilities than those common to all four donors. Having only a few donors restricted how much genetic and exposure-history diversity was captured.

The TCR sequence derives from a young man in good health. The material sequenced was naive CD4+ T cells sorted from blood. Described subset: CD45RA+ positively selected. The chain employs TRBV9 and TRBJ2-3; perhaps TRBD2 as D (5 bases). CDR3 loop: CASSGGVSQDTQYF. The CDR3 bases are TGTGCCAGCAGCGGGGGAGTTTCCCAAGATACGCAGTATTTT.